There are many counts of the clone carrying this T cell receptor (beta chain). As yet, its antigen is unknown. These data belong to a study of metastatic and nonmetastatic thyroid tumors. For the study at large: For malignant and benign thyroid patients, tumor or nodule tissue and blood were the sources whose repertoires were compared.

This CDR3 comprises 14 residues. Germline V gene data show CDR1 as SGHTA and CDR2 as FQGNSA. V trimming: 5 bases; J trimming: 1 base; junction bases outside the gene matches: 3. Per the study methods: Researchers built a distant-metastasis classifier for papillary thyroid cancer that drew on CDR3 differences across clinicopathological groups. TCRdb reanalyzed the PCR reads via MiXCR. Here the V and J calls rest on TCRdb's processing, not on the authors' analysis. The table lists roughly 20,000 clones, about a quarter of them singletons. No treatment had been given to any patient before thyroid surgery. Whole-study results and caveats: For both blood and tumor, malignant thyroid tumors reportedly showed significantly higher TCR beta diversity than benign nodules did.

Material: blood. The TCR comes from a female donor with papillary thyroid cancer or a benign thyroid nodule (not recorded which). Some clones in this sample may be carry-over from other donors' samples. The chain employs TRBV7-2 and TRBJ2-5; 8 nucleotides match TRBD2. CDR3 nucleotides: TGTGCCAGCAGCCGGGCGGGGGGCCAAGAGACCCAGTACTTC. It yields the protein CASSRAGGQETQYF.